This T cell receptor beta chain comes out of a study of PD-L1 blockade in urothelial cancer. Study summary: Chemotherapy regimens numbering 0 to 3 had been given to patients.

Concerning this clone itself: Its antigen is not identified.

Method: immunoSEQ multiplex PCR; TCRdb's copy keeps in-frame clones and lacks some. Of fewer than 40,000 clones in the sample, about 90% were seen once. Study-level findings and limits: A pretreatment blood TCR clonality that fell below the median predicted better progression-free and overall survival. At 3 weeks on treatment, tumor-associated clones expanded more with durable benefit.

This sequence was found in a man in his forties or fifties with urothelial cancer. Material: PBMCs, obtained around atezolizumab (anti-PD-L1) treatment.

The DNA for the CDR3 is TGTGCCATCAGTGAGACGGGAGGTCTGCAACTGTTTTTT. Its translation: CAISETGGLQLFF. This chain joins TRBV10-3 and TRBJ1-4, with no clear D. Looked up from germline, CDR1 is ENHRY and CDR2 is SYGVKD. The CDR3 consists of 13 residues. Trimming stripped 2 bases from V and 12 bases from J, with 13 bases between.